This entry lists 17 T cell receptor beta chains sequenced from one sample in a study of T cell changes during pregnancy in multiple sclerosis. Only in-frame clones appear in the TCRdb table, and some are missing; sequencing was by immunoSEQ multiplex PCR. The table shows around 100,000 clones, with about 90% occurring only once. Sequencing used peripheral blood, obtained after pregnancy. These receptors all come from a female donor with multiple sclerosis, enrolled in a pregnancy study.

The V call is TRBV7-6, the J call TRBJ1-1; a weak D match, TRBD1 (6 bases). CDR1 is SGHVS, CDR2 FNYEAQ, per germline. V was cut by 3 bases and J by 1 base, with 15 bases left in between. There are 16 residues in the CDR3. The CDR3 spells CASSLALGRGNTEAFF. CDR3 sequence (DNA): TGTGCCAGCAGCTTGGCCTTAGGCAGGGGGAACACTGAAGCTTTCTTT.

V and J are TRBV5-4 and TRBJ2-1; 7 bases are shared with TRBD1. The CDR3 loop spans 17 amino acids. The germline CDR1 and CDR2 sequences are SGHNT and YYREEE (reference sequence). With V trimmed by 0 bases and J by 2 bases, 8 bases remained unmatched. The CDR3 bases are TGTGCCAGCAGCTTGGGAACGGGACAGAATCCCTACAATGAGCAGTTCTTC. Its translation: CASSLGTGQNPYNEQFF.

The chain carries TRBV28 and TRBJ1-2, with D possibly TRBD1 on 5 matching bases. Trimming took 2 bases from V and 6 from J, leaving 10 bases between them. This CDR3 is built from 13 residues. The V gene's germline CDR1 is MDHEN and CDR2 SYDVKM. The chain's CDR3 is CASSLGAGNGYTF. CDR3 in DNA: TGTGCCAGCAGTTTAGGTGCAGGGAATGGCTACACCTTC.

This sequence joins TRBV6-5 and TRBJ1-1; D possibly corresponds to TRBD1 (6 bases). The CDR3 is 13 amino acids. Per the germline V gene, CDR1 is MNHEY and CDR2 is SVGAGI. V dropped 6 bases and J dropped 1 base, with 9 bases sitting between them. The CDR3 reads CASRLGQNTEAFF. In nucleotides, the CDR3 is TGTGCCAGCAGACTGGGACAGAACACTGAAGCTTTCTTT.

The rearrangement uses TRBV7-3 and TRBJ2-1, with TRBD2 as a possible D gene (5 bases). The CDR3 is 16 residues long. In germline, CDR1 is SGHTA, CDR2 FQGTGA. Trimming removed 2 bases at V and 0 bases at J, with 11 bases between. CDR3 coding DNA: TGTGCCAGCAGCTTAGCGGGCCGAAGCTCCTACAATGAGCAGTTCTTC. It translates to CASSLAGRSSYNEQFF.

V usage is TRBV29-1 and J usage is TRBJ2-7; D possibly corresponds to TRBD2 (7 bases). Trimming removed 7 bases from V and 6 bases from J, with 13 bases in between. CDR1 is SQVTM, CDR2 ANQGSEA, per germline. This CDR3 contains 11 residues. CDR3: CSAVGGVEQYF. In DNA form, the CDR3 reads TGCAGCGCCGTAGGGGGGGTCGAGCAGTACTTC.

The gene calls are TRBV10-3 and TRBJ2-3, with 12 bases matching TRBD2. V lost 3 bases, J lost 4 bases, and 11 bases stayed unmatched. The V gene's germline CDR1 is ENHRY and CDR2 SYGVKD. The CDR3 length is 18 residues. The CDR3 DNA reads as TGTGCCATCAGTGACCCCAAAGGACTAGCGGGACGCCCAGATACGCAGTATTTT. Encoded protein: CAISDPKGLAGRPDTQYF.

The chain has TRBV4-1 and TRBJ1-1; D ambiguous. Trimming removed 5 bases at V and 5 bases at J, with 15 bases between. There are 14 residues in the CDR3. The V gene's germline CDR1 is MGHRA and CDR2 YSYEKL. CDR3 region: CASSSIYSGTEAFF. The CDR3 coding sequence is TGCGCCAGCAGCTCCATATATTCGGGGACTGAAGCTTTCTTT.

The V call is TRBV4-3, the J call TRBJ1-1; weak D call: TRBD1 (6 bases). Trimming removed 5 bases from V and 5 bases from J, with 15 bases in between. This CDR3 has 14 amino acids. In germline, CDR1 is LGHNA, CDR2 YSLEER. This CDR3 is CASSVRRGRTEAFF. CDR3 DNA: TGCGCCAGCAGCGTTCGCAGGGGTCGGACTGAAGCTTTCTTT.

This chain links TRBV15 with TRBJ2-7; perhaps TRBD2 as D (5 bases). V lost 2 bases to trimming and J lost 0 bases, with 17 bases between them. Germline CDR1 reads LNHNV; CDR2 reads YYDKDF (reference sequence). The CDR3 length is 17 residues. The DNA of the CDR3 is TGTGCCACCAGCAGACCAACCGGAGGATTTAGCTCCTACGAGCAGTACTTC. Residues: CATSRPTGGFSSYEQYF.

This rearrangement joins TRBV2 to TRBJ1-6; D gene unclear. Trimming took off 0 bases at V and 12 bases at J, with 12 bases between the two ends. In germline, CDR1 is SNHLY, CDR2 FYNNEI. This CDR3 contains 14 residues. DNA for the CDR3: TGTGCCAGCAGTGAAGCGGGCGCCTCATTACCCCTCCACTTT. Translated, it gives CASSEAGASLPLHF.

In nucleotides, the CDR3 is TGCGCCAGCAGCTTATCGGGGGATCAAGAGACCCAGTACTTC. Amino acids: CASSLSGDQETQYF. The V and J genes are TRBV5-1 and TRBJ2-5, with a tentative D call TRBD2 (6 bases). CDR1 is SGHRS and CDR2 is YFSETQ in the germline V gene. The CDR3 is 14 residues long. Trimming shortened V by 2 bases and J by 2 bases, and 10 bases separated the two germline ends.

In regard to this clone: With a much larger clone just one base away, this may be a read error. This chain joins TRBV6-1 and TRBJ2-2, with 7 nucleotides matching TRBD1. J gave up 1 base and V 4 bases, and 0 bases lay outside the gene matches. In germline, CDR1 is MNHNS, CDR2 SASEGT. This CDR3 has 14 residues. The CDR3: CASSGQGNTGELFF. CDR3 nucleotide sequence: TGTGCCAGCAGTGGACAGGGGAACACCGGGGAGCTGTTTTTT.

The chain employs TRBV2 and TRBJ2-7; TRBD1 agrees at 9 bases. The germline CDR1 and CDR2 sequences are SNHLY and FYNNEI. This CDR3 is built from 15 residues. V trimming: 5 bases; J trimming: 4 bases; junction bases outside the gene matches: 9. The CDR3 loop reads CASSNRDRVWYEQYF. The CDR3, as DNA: TGTGCCAGCAGTAACCGGGACAGGGTCTGGTACGAGCAGTACTTC.

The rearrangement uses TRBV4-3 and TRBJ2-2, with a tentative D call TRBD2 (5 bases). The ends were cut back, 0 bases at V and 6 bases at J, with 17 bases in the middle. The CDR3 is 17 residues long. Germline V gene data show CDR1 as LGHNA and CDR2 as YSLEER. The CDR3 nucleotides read TGCGCCAGCAGCCAAGAAAGAAGGTTGAGGGTTCCCGGGGAGCTGTTTTTT. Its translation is CASSQERRLRVPGELFF.

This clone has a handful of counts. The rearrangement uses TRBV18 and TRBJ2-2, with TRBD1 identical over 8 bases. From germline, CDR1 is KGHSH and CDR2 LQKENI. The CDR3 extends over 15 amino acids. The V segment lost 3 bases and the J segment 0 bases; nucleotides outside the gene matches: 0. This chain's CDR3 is CASSPTGANTGELFF. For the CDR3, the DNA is TGTGCCAGCTCACCGACAGGGGCGAACACCGGGGAGCTGTTTTTT.

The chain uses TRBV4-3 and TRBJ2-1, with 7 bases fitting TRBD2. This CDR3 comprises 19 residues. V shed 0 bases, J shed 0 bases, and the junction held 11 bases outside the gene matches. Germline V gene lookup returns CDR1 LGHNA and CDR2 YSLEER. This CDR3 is CASSQDGGGEPSSYNEQFF. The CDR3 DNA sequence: TGCGCCAGCAGCCAAGATGGCGGGGGAGAGCCCAGCTCCTACAATGAGCAGTTCTTC.